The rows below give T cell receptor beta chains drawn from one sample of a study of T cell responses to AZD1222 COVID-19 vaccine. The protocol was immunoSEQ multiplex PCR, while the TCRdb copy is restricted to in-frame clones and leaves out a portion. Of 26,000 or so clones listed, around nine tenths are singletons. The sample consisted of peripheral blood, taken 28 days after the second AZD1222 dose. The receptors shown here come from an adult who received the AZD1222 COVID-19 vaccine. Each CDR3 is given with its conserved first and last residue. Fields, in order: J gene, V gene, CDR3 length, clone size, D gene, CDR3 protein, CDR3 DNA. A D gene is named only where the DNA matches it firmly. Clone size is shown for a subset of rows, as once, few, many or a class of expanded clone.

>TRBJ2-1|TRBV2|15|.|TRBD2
CASSEARDYRNEQFF
TGTGCCAGCAGTGAAGCCCGGGACTATCGCAATGAGCAGTTCTTC
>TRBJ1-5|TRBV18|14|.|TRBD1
CASSPDRADQPQHF
TGTGCCAGCTCACCAGACAGGGCTGACCAGCCCCAGCATTTT
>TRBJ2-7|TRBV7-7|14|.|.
CASSPSRDTTEQYF
TGTGCTAGCAGCCCTAGTCGGGATACGACCGAGCAGTACTTC
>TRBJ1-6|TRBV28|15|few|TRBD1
CASSFRDRAGSPLHF
TGTGCCAGCAGTTTCCGGGACAGGGCTGGTTCACCCCTCCACTTT
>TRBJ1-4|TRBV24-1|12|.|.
CATSDRGEKLFF
TGTGCCACCAGTGACAGGGGCGAAAAACTGTTTTTT
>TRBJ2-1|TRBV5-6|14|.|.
CASSHRMIFYEQFF
TGTGCCAGCAGCCACCGGATGATCTTCTATGAGCAGTTCTTC
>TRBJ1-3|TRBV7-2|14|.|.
CASSPGTWGNTIYF
TGTGCCAGCAGCCCAGGGACGTGGGGAAACACCATATATTTT
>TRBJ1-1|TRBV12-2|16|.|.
CASRLDIGTGLTEAFF
TGTGCAAGTCGCTTAGATATAGGGACAGGGCTCACTGAAGCTTTCTTT
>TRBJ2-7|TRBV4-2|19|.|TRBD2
CASSLSGGTSGSLSYEQYF
TGTGCCAGCAGCCTTTCAGGGGGGACTAGCGGGAGCCTGTCCTACGAGCAGTACTTC
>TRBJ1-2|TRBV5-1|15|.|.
CASSPSPGANYGYTF
TGCGCCAGCAGCCCAAGCCCCGGAGCTAACTATGGCTACACCTTC
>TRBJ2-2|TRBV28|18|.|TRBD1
CASSFRDSSFSNTGELFF
TGTGCCAGCAGTTTCCGGGACAGCAGTTTCTCGAACACCGGGGAGCTGTTTTTT
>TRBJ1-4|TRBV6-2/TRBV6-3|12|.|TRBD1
CASSNRGEKLFF
TGTGCCAGCAGCAACAGGGGTGAAAAACTGTTTTTT
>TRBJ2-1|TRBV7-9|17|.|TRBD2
CASSRHPGLAPNNEQFF
TGTGCCAGCAGCCGCCACCCGGGACTAGCGCCCAACAATGAGCAGTTCTTC
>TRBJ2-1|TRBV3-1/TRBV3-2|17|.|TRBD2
CASSQEWASGRINEQFF
TGTGCCAGCAGCCAAGAGTGGGCTAGCGGGAGAATCAATGAGCAGTTCTTC
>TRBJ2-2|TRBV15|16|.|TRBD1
CATSRGQGANTGELFF
TGTGCCACCAGCAGAGGACAGGGGGCCAACACCGGGGAGCTGTTTTTT
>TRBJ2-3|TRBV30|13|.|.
CASAGFRTDTQYF
TGTGCTTCGGCGGGGTTTCGCACAGATACGCAGTATTTT
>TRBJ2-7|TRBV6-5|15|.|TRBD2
CASSKTSMSSYEQYF
TGTGCCAGCAGTAAGACTAGCATGAGCTCCTACGAGCAGTACTTC
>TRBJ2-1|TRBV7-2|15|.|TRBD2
CASSLITSGRNEQFF
TGTGCCAGCAGCTTAATCACTAGCGGGCGTAATGAGCAGTTCTTC
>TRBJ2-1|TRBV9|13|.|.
CASSPSGGNEQFF
TGTGCCAGCAGCCCGAGCGGAGGAAATGAGCAGTTCTTC
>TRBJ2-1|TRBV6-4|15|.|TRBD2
CASSDGLADNNEQFF
TGTGCCAGCAGTGACGGGCTAGCGGATAACAATGAGCAGTTCTTC
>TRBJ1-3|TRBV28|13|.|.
CASSMGGADTIYF
TGTGCCAGCAGCATGGGGGGGGCTGACACCATATATTTT
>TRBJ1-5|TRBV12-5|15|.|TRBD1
CASGFKTGGGQPQHF
TGTGCTAGTGGTTTCAAGACAGGGGGTGGGCAGCCCCAGCATTTT
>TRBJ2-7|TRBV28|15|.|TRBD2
CASSIGTSGRYEQYF
TGTGCCAGCAGTATAGGGACTAGCGGGAGGTACGAGCAGTACTTC
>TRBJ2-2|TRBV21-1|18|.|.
CASSIERFLSSNTGELFF
TGTGCCAGCAGCATTGAGAGGTTTTTAAGCTCGAACACCGGGGAGCTGTTTTTT
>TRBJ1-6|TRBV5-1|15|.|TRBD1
CASSLTGTGASPLHF
TGCGCCAGCAGCTTGACCGGGACAGGGGCTTCACCCCTCCACTTT
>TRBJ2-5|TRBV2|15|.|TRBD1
CASSEEGQGPETQYF
TGTGCCAGCAGTGAAGAGGGACAGGGTCCGGAGACCCAGTACTTC
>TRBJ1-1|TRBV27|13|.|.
CASSLSRNTEAFF
TGTGCCAGCAGTTTATCCCGGAACACTGAAGCTTTCTTT
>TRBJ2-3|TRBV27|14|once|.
CASRRGARADTQYF
TGTGCCAGCAGAAGGGGGGCGAGGGCAGATACGCAGTATTTT
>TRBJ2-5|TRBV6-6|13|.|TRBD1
CASSRQGTETQYF
TGTGCCAGCAGCCGACAGGGTACGGAGACCCAGTACTTC
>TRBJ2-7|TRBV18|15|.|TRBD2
CASSLGTSVSYEQYF
TGTGCCAGCTCCCTTGGGACTAGCGTATCCTACGAGCAGTACTTC
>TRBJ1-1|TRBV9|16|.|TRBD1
CASSVAGQGWDTEAFF
TGTGCCAGCAGCGTAGCCGGACAGGGTTGGGACACTGAAGCTTTCTTT
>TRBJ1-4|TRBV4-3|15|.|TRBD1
CASSQAGQGSEKLFF
TGCGCCAGCAGCCAAGCCGGACAGGGTAGTGAAAAACTGTTTTTT
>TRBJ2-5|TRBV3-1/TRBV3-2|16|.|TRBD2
CASSQALAGVQETQYF
TGTGCCAGCAGCCAAGCGTTAGCGGGCGTACAAGAGACCCAGTACTTC
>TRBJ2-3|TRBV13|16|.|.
CASSLGQGIPTDTQYF
TGTGCCAGCAGCTTAGGACAGGGCATCCCCACAGATACGCAGTATTTT
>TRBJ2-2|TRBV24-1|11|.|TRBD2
CATMREGELFF
TGTGCCACCATGCGGGAGGGGGAGCTGTTTTTT
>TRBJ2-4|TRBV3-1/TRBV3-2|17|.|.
CASSHLNPICKKNIQYF
TGTGCCAGCAGCCATTTGAATCCCATTTGCAAAAAAAACATTCAGTACTTC
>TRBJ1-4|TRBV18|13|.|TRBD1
CASSPPNRGKLFF
TGTGCCAGCTCACCACCTAACAGGGGAAAACTGTTTTTT
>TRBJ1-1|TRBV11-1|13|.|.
CASSLAGYTEAFF
TGTGCCAGCAGCTTAGCCGGGTACACTGAAGCTTTCTTT
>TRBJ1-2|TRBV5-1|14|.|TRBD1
CASRFGQGSYGYTF
TGCGCCAGCAGATTTGGACAGGGAAGCTATGGCTACACCTTC
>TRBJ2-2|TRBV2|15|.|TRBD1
CASSPGTGYTGELFF
TGTGCCAGCTCCCCCGGGACAGGGTACACCGGGGAGCTGTTTTTT
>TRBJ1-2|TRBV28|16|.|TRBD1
CASSLTYLTGGHGYTF
TGTGCCAGCAGTTTAACATACCTAACAGGGGGCCATGGCTACACCTTC
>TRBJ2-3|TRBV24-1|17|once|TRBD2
CATSDLGEGIRTDTQYF
TGTGCCACCAGTGATTTGGGGGAGGGAATTAGGACAGATACGCAGTATTTT
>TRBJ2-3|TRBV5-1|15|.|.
CASSPRGAFTDTQYF
TGCGCCAGCAGCCCCCGGGGGGCCTTTACAGATACGCAGTATTTT
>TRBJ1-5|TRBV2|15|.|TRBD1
CASSVGGQSNQPQHF
TGTGCCAGCAGTGTAGGGGGACAGAGCAATCAGCCCCAGCATTTT
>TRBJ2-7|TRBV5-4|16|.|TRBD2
CASSRGGRRDSYEQYF
TGTGCCAGCAGTCGGGGGGGGCGGAGAGACTCCTACGAGCAGTACTTC
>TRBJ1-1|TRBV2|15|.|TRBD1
CASSGQGPLDTEAFF
TGTGCCAGCAGTGGACAGGGTCCTCTGGACACTGAAGCTTTCTTT
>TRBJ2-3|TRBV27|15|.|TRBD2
CASSLERDRTDTQYF
TGTGCCAGCAGCCTGGAGCGGGACCGCACAGATACGCAGTATTTT
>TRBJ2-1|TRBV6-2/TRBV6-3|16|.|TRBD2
CASSFREDPSYNEQFF
TGTGCCAGCAGTTTCCGGGAGGATCCCTCCTACAATGAGCAGTTCTTC
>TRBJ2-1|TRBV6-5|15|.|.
CASSSRMGDNNEQFF
TGTGCCAGCAGCTCTAGAATGGGGGACAATAATGAGCAGTTCTTC
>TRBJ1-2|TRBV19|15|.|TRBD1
CASSATGEGNYGYTF
TGTGCCAGTAGTGCCACAGGGGAAGGGAACTATGGCTACACCTTC
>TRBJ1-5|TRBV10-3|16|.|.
CAISVGGATSNQPQHF
TGTGCCATCAGTGTTGGGGGGGCGACAAGCAATCAGCCCCAGCATTTT
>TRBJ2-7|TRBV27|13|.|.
CASLSYLTYEQYF
TGTGCCAGCCTGTCGTACCTGACCTACGAGCAGTACTTC
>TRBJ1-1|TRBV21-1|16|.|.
CASSPPGQGIRREAFF
TGTGCCAGCAGCCCGCCGGGACAGGGGATCCGTAGGGAAGCTTTCTTT
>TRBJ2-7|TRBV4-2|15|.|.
CASSQDPDAGYEQYF
TGTGCCAGCAGCCAAGATCCGGACGCCGGATACGAGCAGTACTTC
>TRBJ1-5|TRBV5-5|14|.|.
CASSLVRGSQPQHF
TGTGCCAGCAGCTTGGTGAGGGGCAGTCAGCCCCAGCATTTT
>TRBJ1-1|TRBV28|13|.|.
CASTRPGPPEAFF
TGTGCCAGCACTCGTCCGGGGCCGCCTGAAGCTTTCTTT
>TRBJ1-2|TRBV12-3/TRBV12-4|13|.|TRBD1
CASSLTGNYGYTF
TGTGCCAGCAGTCTGACAGGGAACTATGGCTACACCTTC
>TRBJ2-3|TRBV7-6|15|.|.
CASTLSGTSTDTQYF
TGTGCCAGTACCCTTAGCGGTACCAGCACAGATACGCAGTATTTT